This TCR beta chain is from a study of T cell repertoires in cytomegalovirus infection (dated by TCRdb to the late 2010s). Background for the entire study: The HLA type of each donor mattered for the analysis, because public TCR beta signatures pointed to carriage of CMV infection along with the matching HLA type.

As to this clonotype: What this receptor recognizes is not known. Base-call qualities are not available, and no considerably larger clone is one nucleotide away.

What the study reported, not specific to this receptor: Cumulative frequency of public TCR beta family members discriminated carriers of CMV infection plus the relevant HLA type in this cohort and an independent roughly 350-donor cohort. The ex vivo response was dominated by HLA-C-restricted CMV-specific TCR beta clonotypes, which also provided the single most frequent clonotype in two of eight donors.

Based on the germline V gene (reference sequence), the CDR1 and CDR2 sequences are LNHNV and YYDKDF. The germline ends are 18 bases apart after V is trimmed by 6 bases and J by 7 bases. Inclusive of the bounding cysteine and phenylalanine, the CDR3 is 14 residues long. CDR3 DNA only is kept here, 42 bases in frame from base 1. Sequencing was performed on an Illumina HiSeq 1500. TCRdb reprocessed the public reads (quality trimming at Q25 with fastp, clone calling with MiXCR) and kept in-frame beta chains. Records with the same CDR3 protein are collapsed into one entry carrying the most frequent genes and DNA. For this sample there are more than 350,000 distinct CDR3 sequences; approximately 31% appear just once. The ten largest clonotypes hold about 13% of the sample.

The chain is encoded by TRBV15 joined to TRBJ1-1, with no confidently assigned D gene. This TCR derives from a human donor in good health (CMV status not recorded). Some clones in this sample may be carry-over from other donors' samples. The sample taken for sequencing was PBMCs. The DNA sequence is given as TGTGCCACCAGACAACCCACAATGTTAGGTGAAGCTTTCTTT. It codes for CATRQPTMLGEAFF.